The 2 T cell receptor beta chains given below trace back to one sample, sequenced in a study of breast tumors, draining lymph nodes, adjacent tissues (TCRdb year 2016). Library prep was done by multiplex PCR. The reads were generated on an Illumina HiSeq 2000. Through fastp at Q25 and MiXCR, TCRdb rebuilt clones from the public reads, retaining in-frame beta chains. Identical CDR3 protein sequences are pooled into one entry, listed with their most common genes and DNA. For this sample there are some 49,000 distinct CDR3 sequences; 23% appear just once. In total, the top ten clones hold about 7.6% of the sample. Specimen: breast tumor tissue. These receptors were obtained from a female donor with breast cancer. Some clones in this sample may be carry-over from other donors' samples.

At least ten counts were recorded for this clonotype. V and J are TRBV9 and TRBJ2-3; 9 nucleotides agree with TRBD2. V lost 0 bases to trimming and J lost 2 bases; unmatched junction nucleotides: 4. The CDR3 sequence is 16 residues long. The germline V gene has CDR1 SGDLS and CDR2 YYNGEE. This chain's CDR3 is CASSVASGRYTDTQYF. The CDR3 region has the DNA TGTGCCAGCAGCGTAGCCAGCGGGAGGTACACAGATACGCAGTATTTT.

The rearrangement joins TRBV5-1 to TRBJ2-3; TRBD2 might be the D (6 bases). The CDR3 totals 15 residues. V was pared by 4 bases and J by 3 bases, with 15 bases between. Per the germline V gene, CDR1 is SGHRS and CDR2 is YFSETQ. CDR3 DNA sequence: TGCGCCAGCAGCCCCGGGACTTTTGGGACAGATACGCAGTATTTT. Its translation is CASSPGTFGTDTQYF.